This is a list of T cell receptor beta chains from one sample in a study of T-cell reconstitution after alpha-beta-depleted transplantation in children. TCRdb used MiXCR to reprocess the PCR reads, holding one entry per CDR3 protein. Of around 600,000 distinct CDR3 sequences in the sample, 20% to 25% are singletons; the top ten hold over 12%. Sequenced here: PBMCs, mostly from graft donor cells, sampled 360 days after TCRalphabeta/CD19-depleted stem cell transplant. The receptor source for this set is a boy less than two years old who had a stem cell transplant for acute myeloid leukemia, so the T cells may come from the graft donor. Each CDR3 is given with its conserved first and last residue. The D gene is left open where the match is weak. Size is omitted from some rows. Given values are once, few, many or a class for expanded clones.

TGCAGTGCTAGTGGGCGCCCCGGCGGGATCGAGCAGTACTTC | CSASGRPGGIEQYF | TRBJ2-7 | NA | TRBV20-1 | few
TGCAGTGCTAGAGATCTAGGGGGGTCCTACAATGAGCAGTTCTTC | CSARDLGGSYNEQFF | TRBJ2-1 | NA | TRBV20-1 | many
TGTGCCACCAGTGATACACGAGCCCCGGTCGCAGATACGCAGTATTTT | CATSDTRAPVADTQYF | TRBJ2-3 | NA | TRBV24-1 | NA
TGTGCCAGCAGGAAGACAGGGGATCAGCCCCAGCATTTT | CASRKTGDQPQHF | TRBJ1-5 | TRBD1 | TRBV2 | few
TGCAGTGCTAGATACAGGTCTTCTGGAAACACCATATATTTT | CSARYRSSGNTIYF | TRBJ1-3 | NA | TRBV20-1 | many
TGTGCCAGCAGCTGGGAGCGGGCTAGCACAGATACGCAGTATTTT | CASSWERASTDTQYF | TRBJ2-3 | NA | TRBV7-9 | few
TGCAGTGCTTTACAGGGGTCCCTTTCTGGCTACACCTTC | CSALQGSLSGYTF | TRBJ1-2 | TRBD1 | TRBV20-1 | NA
TGTGCTAGTGGTTTGGCCGGACTAGACTACGAGCAGTACTTC | CASGLAGLDYEQYF | TRBJ2-7 | TRBD2 | TRBV12-5 | NA
TGCAGCGTTGTAGCAGGGGGCGATGGGGAAGCTTTCTTT | CSVVAGGDGEAFF | TRBJ1-1 | TRBD1 | TRBV29-1 | many
TGTGCCAGCAGTTTAAACGGAGGGCCAGACAATGAGCAGTTCTTC | CASSLNGGPDNEQFF | TRBJ2-1 | NA | TRBV12-3/TRBV12-4 | NA
TGTGCCATCAGTATGACAGGGAACACTGAAGCTTTCTTT | CAISMTGNTEAFF | TRBJ1-1 | NA | TRBV10-3 | NA
TGCGCCAGCAGCGGGGGGCTTGAAGCTTTCTTT | CASSGGLEAFF | TRBJ1-1 | NA | TRBV5-1 | once
TGCAGTGCCCCGGGAGGGCCCGAGACCCAGTACTTC | CSAPGGPETQYF | TRBJ2-5 | TRBD2 | TRBV20-1 | NA
TGCAGTGCTAGAGGCGGACTAGCGGGGAGCACAGATACGCAGTATTTT | CSARGGLAGSTDTQYF | TRBJ2-3 | TRBD2 | TRBV20-1 | NA
TGTGCCAGCAGTTACGAACAGGCCCGGAGGGAGACCCAGTACTTC | CASSYEQARRETQYF | TRBJ2-5 | NA | TRBV6-5 | many
TGTGCCAGCAGCTCCCCCTCAGGGCGGATCGATGAGCAGTTCTTC | CASSSPSGRIDEQFF | TRBJ2-1 | NA | TRBV7-2 | few
TGTGCCATGGGCCCCAGGTGCCTAGGCGGTGGCCAAGAGACCCAGTACTTC | CAMGPRCLGGGQETQYF | TRBJ2-5 | NA | TRBV5-6 | NA
TGTGCCAGCAGTACATCAGGGGGGGACAGCGTATACGAGCAGTACTTC | CASSTSGGDSVYEQYF | TRBJ2-7 | NA | TRBV9 | many
TGCGCCAGCAGCTTGGCCCTGACAGGGATGAATGAGCAGTTCTTC | CASSLALTGMNEQFF | TRBJ2-1 | TRBD1 | TRBV5-1 | many
TGTGCCACCTGTGCGGGGTGGGCCGGGGAGCTGTTTTTT | CATCAGWAGELFF | TRBJ2-2 | NA | TRBV12-3/TRBV12-4 | many
TGTGCCAGCAGCAGCGGACAGGGTCACACCTTC | CASSSGQGHTF | TRBJ1-2 | TRBD1 | TRBV7-2 | few
TGTGCCAGCAGTTACTCGAATCAGGGGGGCCTTGGGACCCAGTACTTC | CASSYSNQGGLGTQYF | TRBJ2-5 | NA | TRBV6-5 | many
TGCGCCAGCAGCTTGGCCAAAGCGGGTCTCTACAATGAGCAGTTCTTC | CASSLAKAGLYNEQFF | TRBJ2-1 | NA | TRBV5-1 | NA
TGTGCCAGCAGCCATTCACAGGAGTTCCAAGAGACCCAGTACTTC | CASSHSQEFQETQYF | TRBJ2-5 | NA | TRBV9 | NA
TGTGCCATCAGTGAGGAGGGTGTCACAGATACGCAGTATTTT | CAISEEGVTDTQYF | TRBJ2-3 | NA | TRBV10-3 | NA
TGCGCCAGTACGCTGACAGAGACTAACACTGAAGCTTTCTTT | CASTLTETNTEAFF | TRBJ1-1 | NA | TRBV5-1 | NA
TGTGCCAGCAGTAGGGCCCCCACAGATACGCAGTATTTT | CASSRAPTDTQYF | TRBJ2-3 | NA | TRBV12-3/TRBV12-4 | many
TGCAGCGTTGAAGCCTCAGGGGGAAGCCAAGAGACCCAGTACTTC | CSVEASGGSQETQYF | TRBJ2-5 | TRBD1 | TRBV29-1 | few
TGTGCCAGCAGCTTAGAAGGGGACCCCACAGATACGCAGTATTTT | CASSLEGDPTDTQYF | TRBJ2-3 | NA | TRBV7-6 | NA
TGTGCCAGCAGTTTTAGGTGGGGGGGAAGCACAGATACGCAGTATTTT | CASSFRWGGSTDTQYF | TRBJ2-3 | TRBD2 | TRBV28 | NA
TGTGCCTACGCTCGGGGGCGAGTAGCTTTCTTT | CAYARGRVAFF | TRBJ1-1 | NA | TRBV30 | few
TGCAGTGCTATACCCAGGGGTAGTTCACCCCTCCACTTT | CSAIPRGSSPLHF | TRBJ1-6 | NA | TRBV20-1 | many
TGTGCCAGCAGAGGACAGGCCTATGGCTACACCTTC | CASRGQAYGYTF | TRBJ1-2 | TRBD1 | TRBV6-2/TRBV6-3 | few
TGTGCCACCAGACAACCTAGCGGGGGCTACGAGCAGTACTTC | CATRQPSGGYEQYF | TRBJ2-7 | TRBD2 | TRBV15 | NA
TGCAGCGCCAATCTATGGGGGGAGCTGTTTTTT | CSANLWGELFF | TRBJ2-2 | NA | TRBV29-1 | few
TGTGCCAGCAGTCCTCACCCGGGACGCTCCTACAATGAGCAGTTCTTC | CASSPHPGRSYNEQFF | TRBJ2-1 | NA | TRBV28 | NA
TGTGCCAGCAGTCCCCCCGGACAGGGGGCACTTGGTACGCAGTATTTT | CASSPPGQGALGTQYF | TRBJ2-3 | TRBD1 | TRBV28 | many
TGTGCCAGCAGCCCTATCCGGGACAGGTTACTCGGGGGTCTGTTTTTT | CASSPIRDRLLGGLFF | TRBJ1-4 | TRBD1 | TRBV3-1 | many
TGTGCCAGCAGCCATGGACTAGCGGGGGGGCGAAGGGGTGATGAGCAGTTCTTC | CASSHGLAGGRRGDEQFF | TRBJ2-1 | TRBD2 | TRBV13 | few
TGCGCCAGCAGCTTGGTCAGCGGGACAGGGGCCGAGCAGTACTTC | CASSLVSGTGAEQYF | TRBJ2-7 | TRBD1 | TRBV5-1 | many
TGTGCCAGCAGATCCAGCGGGACAGGGTTCCGAGCGGGTGAGCAGTTCTTC | CASRSSGTGFRAGEQFF | TRBJ2-1 | TRBD1 | TRBV6-1 | few
TGCAGTGCTAGAGCAGGAAGCGGGGCTACAGATACGCAGTATTTT | CSARAGSGATDTQYF | TRBJ2-3 | TRBD2 | TRBV20-1 | NA
TGCAGTGCTAGGGACAGGACTAAGAACACCGGGGAGCTGTTTTTT | CSARDRTKNTGELFF | TRBJ2-2 | NA | TRBV20-1 | few
TGCAGTGCTATCTCCCCGTTCGAGCGGGGTTTCGTCACAGATACGCAGTATTTT | CSAISPFERGFVTDTQYF | TRBJ2-3 | TRBD2 | TRBV20-1 | few
TGTGCCAGCAGCACACGCTATTGGACAGGGGAGAACACTGAAGCTTTCTTT | CASSTRYWTGENTEAFF | TRBJ1-1 | TRBD1 | TRBV7-2 | many
TGTGCCAGCAGCCAGGGACTAGCGGATACGAACACCGGGGAGCTGTTTTTT | CASSQGLADTNTGELFF | TRBJ2-2 | TRBD2 | TRBV9 | many
TGCGCCAGCAGCTTGGACCCCGCGGGGGGATGGGGGACCCAGTACTTC | CASSLDPAGGWGTQYF | TRBJ2-5 | TRBD2 | TRBV5-1 | NA
TGTGCCAGCAGCTTCGACAGGGGCGTATACAATGAGCAGTTCTTC | CASSFDRGVYNEQFF | TRBJ2-1 | TRBD1 | TRBV7-9 | NA
TGCGCCAGCAGCCCGCGAGTGACTAGCGGGGCTGGCACAGATACGCAGTATTTT | CASSPRVTSGAGTDTQYF | TRBJ2-3 | TRBD2 | TRBV4-3 | many